This paragraph covers one TCR beta chain sequence. These data are taken from a study of blood T cells in healthy people across ages. The use of a sample-barcoded 5' primer and a J-beta primer mix characterized a second PCR of roughly 6 to 12 cycles. TCRdb re-analysed the 5' RACE reads in MiXCR, keeping a single row per CDR3 protein. The table includes approximately 800,000 distinct CDR3 sequences, 25% detected once. CDR3 length: 16 residues. With V trimmed by 0 bases and J by 4 bases, 3 bases remained unmatched. From germline, CDR1 is KGHSH and CDR2 LQKENI. These data were also reused for a study on T cells of mothers and their children.

The receptor was isolated from a boy aged 5-17 years in good health. J is TRBJ2-3 and V is TRBV18, with TRBD1 matching 11 bases. The sample was blood. The CDR3 protein is CASSPPDRGRADTQYF. CDR3 sequence (DNA): TGTGCCAGCTCACCACCGGACAGGGGGCGCGCAGATACGCAGTATTTT.